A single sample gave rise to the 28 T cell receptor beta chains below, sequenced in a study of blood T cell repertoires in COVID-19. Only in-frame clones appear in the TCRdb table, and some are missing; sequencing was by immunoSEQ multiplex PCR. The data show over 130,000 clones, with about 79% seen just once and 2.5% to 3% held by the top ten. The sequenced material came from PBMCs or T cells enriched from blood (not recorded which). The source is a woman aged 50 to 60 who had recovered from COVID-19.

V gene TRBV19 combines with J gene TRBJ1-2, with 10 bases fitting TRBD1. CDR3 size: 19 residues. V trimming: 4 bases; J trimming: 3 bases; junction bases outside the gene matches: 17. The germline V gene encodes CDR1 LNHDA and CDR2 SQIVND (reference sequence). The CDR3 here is CASSTAHPPTGTGDYGYTF. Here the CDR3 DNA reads TGTGCCAGTAGTACTGCTCACCCACCAACCGGGACAGGGGACTATGGCTACACCTTC. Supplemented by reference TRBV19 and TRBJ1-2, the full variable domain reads DGGITQSPKYLFRKEGQNVTLSCEQNLNHDAMYWYRQDPGQGLRLIYYSQIVNDFQKGDIAEGYSVSREKKESFPLTVTSAQKNPTAFYLCASSTAHPPTGTGDYGYTFGSGTRLTVV.

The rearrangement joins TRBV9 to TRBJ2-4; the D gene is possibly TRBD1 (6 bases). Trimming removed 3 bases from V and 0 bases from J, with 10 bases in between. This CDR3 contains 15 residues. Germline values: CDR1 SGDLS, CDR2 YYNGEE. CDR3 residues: CASSAETGAKNIQYF. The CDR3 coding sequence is TGTGCCAGCAGCGCGGAGACAGGAGCCAAAAACATTCAGTACTTC.

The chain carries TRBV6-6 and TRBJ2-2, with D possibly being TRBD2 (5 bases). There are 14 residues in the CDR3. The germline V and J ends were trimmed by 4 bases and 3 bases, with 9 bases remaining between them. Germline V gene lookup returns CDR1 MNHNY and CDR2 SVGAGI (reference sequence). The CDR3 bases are TGTGCCAGCAGTTCACCAGCGGACACCGGGGAGCTGTTTTTT. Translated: CASSSPADTGELFF.

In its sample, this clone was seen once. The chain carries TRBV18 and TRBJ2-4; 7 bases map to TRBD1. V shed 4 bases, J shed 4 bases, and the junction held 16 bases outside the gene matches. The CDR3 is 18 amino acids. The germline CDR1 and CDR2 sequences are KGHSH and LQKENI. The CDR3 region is CASSRWVLHGTDKNIQYF. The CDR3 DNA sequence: TGTGCCAGCTCACGCTGGGTTCTCCACGGGACAGATAAAAACATTCAGTACTTC.

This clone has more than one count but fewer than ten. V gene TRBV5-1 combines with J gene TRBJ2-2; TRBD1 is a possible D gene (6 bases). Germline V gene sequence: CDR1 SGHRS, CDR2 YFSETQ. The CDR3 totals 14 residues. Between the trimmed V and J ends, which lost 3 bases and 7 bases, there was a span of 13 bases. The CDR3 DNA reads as TGCGCCAGCAGCTGGAGAGAGGGGGACGGGGAGCTGTTTTTT. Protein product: CASSWREGDGELFF.

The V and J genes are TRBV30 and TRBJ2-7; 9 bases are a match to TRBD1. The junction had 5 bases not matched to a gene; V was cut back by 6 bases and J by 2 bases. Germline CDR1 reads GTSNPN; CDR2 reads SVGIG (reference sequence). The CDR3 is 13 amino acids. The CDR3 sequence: CACPGTGTYEQYF. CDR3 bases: TGTGCCTGCCCCGGGACAGGGACCTACGAGCAGTACTTC.

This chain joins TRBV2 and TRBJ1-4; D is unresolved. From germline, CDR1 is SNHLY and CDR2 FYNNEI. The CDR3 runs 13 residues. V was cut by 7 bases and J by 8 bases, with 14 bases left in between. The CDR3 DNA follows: TGTGCCAGCACTACGAGGGTTGGGGAAAAACTGTTTTTT. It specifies CASTTRVGEKLFF.

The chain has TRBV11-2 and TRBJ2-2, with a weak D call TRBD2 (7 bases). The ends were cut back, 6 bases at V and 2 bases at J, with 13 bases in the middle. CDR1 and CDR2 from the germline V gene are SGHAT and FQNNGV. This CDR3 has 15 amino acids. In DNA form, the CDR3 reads TGTGCCAGCAGGGGGGGGCCCAGTAACACCGGGGAGCTGTTTTTT. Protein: CASRGGPSNTGELFF.

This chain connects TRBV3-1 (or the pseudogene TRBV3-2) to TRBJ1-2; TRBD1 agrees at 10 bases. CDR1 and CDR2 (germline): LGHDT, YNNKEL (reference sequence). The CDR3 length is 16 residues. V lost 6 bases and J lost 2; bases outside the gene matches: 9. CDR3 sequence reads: CASRPGTGAPNYGYTF. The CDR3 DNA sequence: TGTGCCAGCAGGCCCGGGACAGGGGCACCCAACTATGGCTACACCTTC.

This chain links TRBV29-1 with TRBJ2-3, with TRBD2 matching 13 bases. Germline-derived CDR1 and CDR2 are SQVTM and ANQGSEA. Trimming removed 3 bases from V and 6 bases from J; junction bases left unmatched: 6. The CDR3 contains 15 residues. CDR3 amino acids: CSVDGLAGALDTQYF. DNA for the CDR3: TGCAGCGTTGACGGACTAGCGGGGGCCCTCGATACGCAGTATTTT.

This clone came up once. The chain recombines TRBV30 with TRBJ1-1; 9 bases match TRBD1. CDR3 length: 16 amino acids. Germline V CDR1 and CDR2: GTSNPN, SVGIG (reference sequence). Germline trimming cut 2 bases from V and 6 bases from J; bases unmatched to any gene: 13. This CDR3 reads CAWSPQDRGRYAEAFF. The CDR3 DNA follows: TGTGCCTGGAGTCCCCAGGACAGGGGAAGGTATGCTGAAGCTTTCTTT.

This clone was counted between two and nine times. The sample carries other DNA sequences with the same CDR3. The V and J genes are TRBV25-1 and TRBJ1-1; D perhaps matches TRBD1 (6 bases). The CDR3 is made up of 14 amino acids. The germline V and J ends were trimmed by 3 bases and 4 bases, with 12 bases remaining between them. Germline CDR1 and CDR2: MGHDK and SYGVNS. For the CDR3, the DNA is TGTGCCAGCAGTGATTGGGGGCGAGGCACTGAAGCTTTCTTT. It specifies CASSDWGRGTEAFF.

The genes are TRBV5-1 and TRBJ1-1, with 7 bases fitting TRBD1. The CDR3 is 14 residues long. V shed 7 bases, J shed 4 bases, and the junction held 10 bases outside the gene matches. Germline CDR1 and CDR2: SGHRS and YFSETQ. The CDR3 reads CASRQGQMATEAFF. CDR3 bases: TGCGCCAGCCGGCAGGGACAGATGGCCACTGAAGCTTTCTTT.

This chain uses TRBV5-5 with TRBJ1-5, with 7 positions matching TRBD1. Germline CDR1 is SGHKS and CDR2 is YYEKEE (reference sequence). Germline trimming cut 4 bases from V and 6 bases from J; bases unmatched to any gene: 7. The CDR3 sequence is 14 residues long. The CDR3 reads CASSKTQGGQPQHF. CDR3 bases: TGTGCCAGCAGCAAAACGCAGGGGGGTCAGCCCCAGCATTTT.

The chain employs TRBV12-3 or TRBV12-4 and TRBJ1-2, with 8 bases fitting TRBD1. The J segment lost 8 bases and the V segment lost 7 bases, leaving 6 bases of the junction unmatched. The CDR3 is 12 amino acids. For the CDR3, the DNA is TGTGCCAGCACCCCGACAGGGGAGGGCTACACCTTC. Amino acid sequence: CASTPTGEGYTF.

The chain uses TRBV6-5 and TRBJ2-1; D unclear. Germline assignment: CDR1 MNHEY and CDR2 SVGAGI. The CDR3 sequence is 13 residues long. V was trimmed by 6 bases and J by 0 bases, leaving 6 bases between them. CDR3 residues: CASRLSSYNEQFF. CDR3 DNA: TGTGCCAGCAGGCTGAGCTCCTACAATGAGCAGTTCTTC.

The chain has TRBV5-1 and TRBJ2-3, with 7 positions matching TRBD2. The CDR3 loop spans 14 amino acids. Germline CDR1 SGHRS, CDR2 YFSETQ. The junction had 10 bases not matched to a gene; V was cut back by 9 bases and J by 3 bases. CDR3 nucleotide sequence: TGCGCCACCAGGGAGGAACTAGCGACAGATACGCAGTATTTT. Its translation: CATREELATDTQYF.

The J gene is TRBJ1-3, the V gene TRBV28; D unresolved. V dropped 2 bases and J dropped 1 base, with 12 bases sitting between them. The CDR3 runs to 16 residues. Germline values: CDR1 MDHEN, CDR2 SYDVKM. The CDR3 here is CASSLTRVYSGNTIYF. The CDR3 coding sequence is TGTGCCAGCAGTTTAACCCGGGTTTATTCTGGAAACACCATATATTTT.

This CDR3 is CASSLTRGGNQPQHF. The CDR3 region has the DNA TGTGCCAGCAGTCTAACCAGGGGTGGCAATCAGCCCCAGCATTTT. The chain carries TRBV27 and TRBJ1-5, with a possible D match to TRBD1 (6 bases). Germline V gene data show CDR1 as MNHEY and CDR2 as SMNVEV (reference sequence). The CDR3 has 15 residues. Trimming shortened V by 5 bases and J by 2 bases, and 13 bases separated the two germline ends.

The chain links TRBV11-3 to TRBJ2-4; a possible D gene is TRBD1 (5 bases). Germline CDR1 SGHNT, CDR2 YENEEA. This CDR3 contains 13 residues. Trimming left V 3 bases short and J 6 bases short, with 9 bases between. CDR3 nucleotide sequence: TGTGCCAGCAGCTTGGGGCTCTCAAACATTCAGTACTTC. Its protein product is CASSLGLSNIQYF.

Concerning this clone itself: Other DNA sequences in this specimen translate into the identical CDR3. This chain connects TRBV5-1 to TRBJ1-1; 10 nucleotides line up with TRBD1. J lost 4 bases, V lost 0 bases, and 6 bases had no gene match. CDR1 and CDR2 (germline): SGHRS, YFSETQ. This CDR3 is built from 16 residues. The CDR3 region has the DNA TGCGCCAGCAGCTTGGGGACAGGGGGGGGGAGCACTGAAGCTTTCTTT. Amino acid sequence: CASSLGTGGGSTEAFF.

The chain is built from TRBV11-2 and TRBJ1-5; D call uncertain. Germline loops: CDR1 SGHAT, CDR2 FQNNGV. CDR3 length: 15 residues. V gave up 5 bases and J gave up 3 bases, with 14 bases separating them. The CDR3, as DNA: TGTGCCAGCAGCCCTAATACGGGAAACAATCAGCCCCAGCATTTT. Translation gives CASSPNTGNNQPQHF.

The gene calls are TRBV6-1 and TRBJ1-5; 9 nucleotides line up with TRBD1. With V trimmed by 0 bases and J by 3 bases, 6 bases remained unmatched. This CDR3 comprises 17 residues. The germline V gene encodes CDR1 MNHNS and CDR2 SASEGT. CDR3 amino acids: CASSEATGQGYNQPQHF. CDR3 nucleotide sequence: TGTGCCAGCAGTGAAGCGACGGGACAGGGCTACAATCAGCCCCAGCATTTT.

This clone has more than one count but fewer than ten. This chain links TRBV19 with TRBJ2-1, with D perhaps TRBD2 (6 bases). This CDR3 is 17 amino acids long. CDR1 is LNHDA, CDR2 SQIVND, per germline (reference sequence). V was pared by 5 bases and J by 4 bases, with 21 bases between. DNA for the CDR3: TGTGCCAGTAGTTCCAAAAGGAGGGCTATCGGGTACAATGAGCAGTTCTTC. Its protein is CASSSKRRAIGYNEQFF.

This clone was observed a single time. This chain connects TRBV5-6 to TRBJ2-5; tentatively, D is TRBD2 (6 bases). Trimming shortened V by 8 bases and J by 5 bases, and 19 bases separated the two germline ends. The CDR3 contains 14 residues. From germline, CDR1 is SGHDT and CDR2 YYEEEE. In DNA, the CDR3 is TGTGCCAGTGGGATGGAGGGAAGATTGGAGACCCAGTACTTC. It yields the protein CASGMEGRLETQYF. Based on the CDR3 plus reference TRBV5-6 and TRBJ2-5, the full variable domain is DAGVTQSPTHLIKTRGQQVTLRCSPKSGHDTVSWYQQALGQGPQFIFQYYEEEERQRGNFPDRFSGHQFPNYSSELNVNALLLGDSALYLCASGMEGRLETQYFGPGTRLLVL.

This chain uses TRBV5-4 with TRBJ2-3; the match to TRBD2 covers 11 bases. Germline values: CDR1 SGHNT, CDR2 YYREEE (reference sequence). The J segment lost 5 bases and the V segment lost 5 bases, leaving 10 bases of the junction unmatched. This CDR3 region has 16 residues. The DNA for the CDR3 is TGTGCCAGCAGTCACCCGACTAGCGGGACCGTAGATACGCAGTATTTT. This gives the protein CASSHPTSGTVDTQYF.

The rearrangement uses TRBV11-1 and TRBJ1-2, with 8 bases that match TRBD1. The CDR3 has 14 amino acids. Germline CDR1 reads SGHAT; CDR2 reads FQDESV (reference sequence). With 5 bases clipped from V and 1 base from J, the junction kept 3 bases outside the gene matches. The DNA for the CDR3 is TGTGCCAGCAGCCCAGGGGGCCTTAACTATGGCTACACCTTC. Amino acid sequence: CASSPGGLNYGYTF.

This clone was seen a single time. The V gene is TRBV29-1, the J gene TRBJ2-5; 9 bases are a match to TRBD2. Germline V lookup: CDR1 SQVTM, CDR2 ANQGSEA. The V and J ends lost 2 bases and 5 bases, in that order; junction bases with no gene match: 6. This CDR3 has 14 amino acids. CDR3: CSVERGAGGETQYF. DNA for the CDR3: TGCAGCGTTGAAAGGGGGGCGGGGGGGGAGACCCAGTACTTC.